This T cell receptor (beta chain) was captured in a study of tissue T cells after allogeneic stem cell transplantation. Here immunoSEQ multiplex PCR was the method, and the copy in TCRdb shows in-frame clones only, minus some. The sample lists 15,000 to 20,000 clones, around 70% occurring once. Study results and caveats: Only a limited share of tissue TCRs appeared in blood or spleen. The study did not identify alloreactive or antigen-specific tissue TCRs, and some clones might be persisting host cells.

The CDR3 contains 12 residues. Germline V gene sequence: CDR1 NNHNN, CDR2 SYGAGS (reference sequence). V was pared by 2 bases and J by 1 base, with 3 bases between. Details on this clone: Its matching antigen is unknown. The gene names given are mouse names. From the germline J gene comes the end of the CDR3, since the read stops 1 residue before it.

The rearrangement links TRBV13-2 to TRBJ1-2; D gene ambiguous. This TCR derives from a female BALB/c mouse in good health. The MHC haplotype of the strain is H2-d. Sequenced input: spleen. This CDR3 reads CASGEGNSDYTF. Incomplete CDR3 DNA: TGTGCCAGCGGTGAGGGAAACTCCGACTACACC.